The 20 T cell receptor beta chains below were found in one sample sequenced in a study of early T cells in non-severe SARS-CoV-2 infection. TCRdb processed the 5' RACE reads anew with MiXCR; each CDR3 protein has one entry. The repertoire holds fewer than 40,000 distinct CDR3 sequences, with around 6.8% as singletons. The source was whole blood, collected at baseline. The receptors come from an adult who was a healthcare worker with PCR-confirmed SARS-CoV-2 infection or an uninfected control (not recorded which).

This clonotype was detected only once. V is TRBV5-5 and J is TRBJ1-4, with D possibly matching TRBD1 (6 bases). Per the germline V gene, CDR1 is SGHKS and CDR2 is YYEKEE (reference sequence). CDR3 length equals 13 residues. CDR3 in amino acids: CATSGQLNEKLFF. For the CDR3, the DNA is TGTGCTACCTCCGGACAGCTTAATGAAAAACTGTTTTTT.

The sample holds a few counts of this clonotype. This chain links TRBV7-9 with TRBJ1-1; D gene ambiguous. Germline V gene data show CDR1 as SEHNR and CDR2 as FQNEAQ (reference sequence). The CDR3 has 16 amino acids. V lost 6 bases, J lost 2 bases, and 19 bases lay in between. CDR3: CASREAPPRGNTEAFF. The DNA for the CDR3 is TGTGCCAGCAGAGAGGCCCCCCCCCGGGGTAACACTGAAGCTTTCTTT.

Many counts were recorded for this clonotype. The rearrangement uses TRBV20-1 and TRBJ1-4; 8 bases map to TRBD1. V lost 3 bases and J lost 4; bases outside the gene matches: 7. This CDR3 has 15 residues. CDR1 and CDR2 (germline): DFQATT, SNEGSKA (reference sequence). CDR3 loop: CSASQFGQGNEKLFF. DNA of the CDR3: TGCAGTGCTAGTCAATTCGGACAGGGTAATGAAAAACTGTTTTTT.

For this clonotype: Possible read error: a much larger clone is one base away. V usage is TRBV20-1 and J usage is TRBJ2-3; TRBD2 matches at 12 bases. CDR3 size: 18 residues. Germline assignment: CDR1 DFQATT and CDR2 SNEGSKA (reference sequence). The CDR3 sequence is CSATRLAGALIDTYTQYF. CDR3 nucleotide sequence: TGCAGTGCTACGAGACTAGCGGGGGCCTTGATTGACACATATACGCAGTATTTT.

This clonotype was found many times. The chain carries TRBV20-1 and TRBJ2-1; 11 bases line up with TRBD2. V lost 6 bases and J lost 4; bases outside the gene matches: 11. Germline V gene lookup returns CDR1 DFQATT and CDR2 SNEGSKA (reference sequence). CDR3 size: 16 residues. CDR3 nucleotide sequence: TGCAGTGCAACGGGGACTAGCGGAAGGATTTACAATGAGCAGTTCTTC. Its translation is CSATGTSGRIYNEQFF.

At least ten counts were recorded for this clonotype. J is TRBJ2-5 and V is TRBV27; a possible D gene is TRBD1 (5 bases). Trimming took 4 bases from V and 12 from J, leaving 15 bases between them. This CDR3 has 12 amino acids. The germline CDR1 and CDR2 sequences are MNHEY and SMNVEV (reference sequence). This CDR3 reads CASSSADRNEYF. The CDR3 nucleotides are TGTGCCAGCAGTTCAGCCGACAGAAACGAGTACTTC.

This clonotype was picked up many times. V is TRBV18 and J is TRBJ1-1; the D gene is possibly TRBD1 (5 bases). Germline-derived CDR1 and CDR2 are KGHSH and LQKENI. Trimming cost V 3 bases and J 6 bases, with 20 bases left between them. The CDR3 is 16 residues long. In nucleotides, the CDR3 is TGTGCCAGCTCACCCCGAGTAGTGGGTCAGGGCTCTGAAGCTTTCTTT. The encoded protein is CASSPRVVGQGSEAFF. The full variable domain, completed using reference TRBV18 and TRBJ1-1, is NAGVMQNPRHLVRRRGQEARLRCSPMKGHSHVYWYRQLPEEGLKFMVYLQKENIIDESGMPKERFSAEFPKEGPSILRIQQVVRGDSAAYFCASSPRVVGQGSEAFFGQGTRLTVV.

The chain uses TRBV5-5 and TRBJ2-1; tentative D call: TRBD2 (6 bases). Germline assignment: CDR1 SGHKS and CDR2 YYEKEE (reference sequence). This CDR3 comprises 13 residues. Trimming removed 3 bases at V and 6 bases at J, with 10 bases between. CDR3 sequence (DNA): TGTGCCAGCAGCTGGGGAGGCGGCAATGAGCAGTTCTTC. Protein sequence: CASSWGGGNEQFF.

This clonotype has at least ten counts. The CDR3 region is CASSEAVGRAYNEQFF. The CDR3 DNA follows: TGTGCCAGTTCCGAGGCGGTCGGGAGGGCCTACAATGAGCAGTTCTTC. The chain is built from TRBV19 and TRBJ2-1, with 8 bases matching TRBD2. Germline loops: CDR1 LNHDA, CDR2 SQIVND (reference sequence). V trimming: 8 bases; J trimming: 2 bases; junction bases outside the gene matches: 11. The CDR3 sequence is 16 residues long.

This clonotype was picked up many times. The chain employs TRBV9 and TRBJ2-7; TRBD1 is a possible D gene (6 bases). The CDR3 extends over 15 amino acids. Germline CDR1 and CDR2: SGDLS and YYNGEE. The V and J ends lost 5 bases and 6 bases respectively, with 21 bases between them. CDR3 nucleotide sequence: TGTGCCAGCAGTGCTGGTCAACAGGGATACTGCGAGCAGTACGTC. It codes for CASSAGQQGYCEQYV.

Judged by abundance, this clonotype is medium-sized (0.01 to 0.1%). The chain has TRBV5-1 and TRBJ1-1; D gene ambiguous. The germline V and J ends were trimmed by 0 bases and 5 bases, with 8 bases remaining between them. The CDR3 loop spans 13 amino acids. Germline V CDR1 and CDR2: SGHRS, YFSETQ. CDR3 sequence reads: CASSLVADTEAFF. CDR3 coding DNA: TGCGCCAGCAGCTTGGTGGCTGATACTGAAGCTTTCTTT. Drawing the rest from reference TRBV5-1 and TRBJ1-1, the complete variable domain is KAGVTQTPRYLIKTRGQQVTLSCSPISGHRSVSWYQQTPGQGLQFLFEYFSETQRNKGNFPGRFSGRQFSNSRSEMNVSTLELGDSALYLCASSLVADTEAFFGQGTRLTVV.

This clonotype was detected ten times or more. This rearrangement joins TRBV28 to TRBJ2-2, with 9 bases fitting TRBD1. The germline gives CDR1 MDHEN, CDR2 SYDVKM. After removal of 4 bases from V and 6 bases from J, the junction contained 3 bases not matched to a gene. The CDR3 has 14 residues. CDR3: CASSSDRGAGELFF. CDR3 sequence (DNA): TGTGCCAGCAGTTCGGACAGGGGCGCCGGGGAGCTGTTTTTT.

The sample holds a few counts of this clonotype. The genes are TRBV14 and TRBJ2-7; TRBD2 is a possible D gene (6 bases). The CDR3 has 14 amino acids. V was cut by 2 bases and J by 3 bases, with 11 bases left in between. Germline CDR1 reads SGHDN; CDR2 reads FVKESK. CDR3 loop: CASSQTGLSYEQYV. In DNA, the CDR3 is TGTGCCAGCAGCCAAACGGGACTCAGCTACGAGCAGTACGTC.

This clonotype was seen ten or more times. The genes are TRBV3-1 and TRBJ1-1, with unresolved D. The CDR3 consists of 14 residues. V was cut by 0 bases and J by 0 bases, with 5 bases left in between. Germline CDR1 and CDR2: LGHDT and YNNKEL (reference sequence). This CDR3 reads CASSQESLNTEAFF. The CDR3 DNA sequence: TGTGCCAGCAGCCAAGAATCACTGAACACTGAAGCTTTCTTT. Based on the CDR3 plus reference TRBV3-1 and TRBJ1-1, the full variable domain is DTAVSQTPKYLVTQMGNDKSIKCEQNLGHDTMYWYKQDSKKFLKIMFSYNNKELIINETVPNRFSPKSPDKAHLNLHINSLELGDSAVYFCASSQESLNTEAFFGQGTRLTVV.

This clonotype was seen at least ten times. This chain joins TRBV7-2 and TRBJ2-1; TRBD1 is a possible D gene (5 bases). Per germline, CDR1 SGHTA and CDR2 FQGNSA. This CDR3 spans 14 amino acids. The V end was cut by 6 bases, the J end by 0 bases, with 9 bases between. CDR3 loop: CASRPDSSYNEQFF. The CDR3 DNA sequence: TGTGCCAGCAGACCCGACAGCTCCTACAATGAGCAGTTCTTC.

This clonotype was detected ten times or more. The chain is built from TRBV24-1 and TRBJ1-4, with D perhaps TRBD1 (5 bases). The CDR3 length is 12 residues. The ends were cut back, 1 base at V and 12 bases at J, with 8 bases in the middle. Germline V gene sequence: CDR1 KGHDR, CDR2 SFDVKD. CDR3 sequence: CATSDFGGELFF. CDR3 bases: TGTGCCACCAGTGATTTCGGGGGTGAACTGTTTTTT.

This clonotype was seen a few times. The genes are TRBV24-1 and TRBJ2-2, with TRBD2 as a possible D gene (5 bases). This CDR3 is 15 amino acids long. Germline-derived CDR1 and CDR2 are KGHDR and SFDVKD. V gave up 2 bases and J gave up 3 bases, with 9 bases separating them. The CDR3 region is CATSDSERYTGELFF. The CDR3 DNA reads as TGTGCCACCAGTGATTCTGAGCGGTACACCGGGGAGCTGTTTTTT.

There are many counts of this clonotype. CDR3 DNA: TGTGCCAGCAGTCGGGGCGGGGGCTATGGCTACACCTTC. Amino acid sequence: CASSRGGGYGYTF. The chain joins TRBV27 to TRBJ1-2; a weak D match, TRBD1 (5 bases). Germline V gives CDR1 MNHEY, CDR2 SMNVEV (reference sequence). Deletions cut 5 bases from V and 4 bases from J, with 11 bases between. There are 13 residues in the CDR3.

This clonotype has at least ten counts. V is TRBV19 and J is TRBJ1-1, with D uncertain. CDR1 and CDR2 from the germline V gene are LNHDA and SQIVND (reference sequence). The CDR3 is 10 residues long. V lost 9 bases to trimming and J lost 2 bases, with 4 bases between them. The CDR3 region is CASGNTEAFF. The CDR3 DNA reads TGTGCCAGCGGTAACACTGAAGCTTTCTTT.

This clonotype was counted many times. The chain is built from TRBV6-2 or TRBV6-3 and TRBJ2-1, with TRBD2 matching 8 bases. This CDR3 contains 14 residues. With V trimmed by 7 bases and J by 5 bases, 7 bases remained unmatched. Germline CDR1 MNHEY, CDR2 SVGEGT. The CDR3 nucleotides are TGTGCCAGCACTAGCGGGTCAATCGACAATGAGCAGTTCTTC. It translates to CASTSGSIDNEQFF.